Given below is one T cell receptor (beta chain) in context. The data stem from a study of technical replicates of blood from a handful of donors. Using immunoSEQ multiplex PCR, the repertoire was profiled, and TCRdb retains in-frame clones only, with some absent. This sample yields 98,000 or so clones, of which around 95% are seen a single time; approximately 0.21% belongs to the top ten. Germline CDR1 reads SGHTS; CDR2 reads YDEGEE. The junction had 9 bases not matched to a gene; V was cut back by 5 bases and J by 8 bases. CDR3 length: 14 residues. This clonotype was obtained from a human donor in good health. This rearrangement joins TRBV5-8 to TRBJ2-4; TRBD1 aligns across 8 bases. The source material was T cells isolated from PBMCs. The CDR3 nucleotides read TGTGCCAGCAGGATATCAGGGGGCGCGTACATTCAGTACTTC. Translating gives CASRISGGAYIQYF. Based on the CDR3 plus reference TRBV5-8 and TRBJ2-4, the full variable domain is EAGVTQSPTHLIKTRGQQATLRCSPISGHTSVYWYQQALGLGLQFLLWYDEGEERNRGNFPPRFSGRQFPNYSSELNVNALELEDSALYLCASRISGGAYIQYFGAGTRLSVL.